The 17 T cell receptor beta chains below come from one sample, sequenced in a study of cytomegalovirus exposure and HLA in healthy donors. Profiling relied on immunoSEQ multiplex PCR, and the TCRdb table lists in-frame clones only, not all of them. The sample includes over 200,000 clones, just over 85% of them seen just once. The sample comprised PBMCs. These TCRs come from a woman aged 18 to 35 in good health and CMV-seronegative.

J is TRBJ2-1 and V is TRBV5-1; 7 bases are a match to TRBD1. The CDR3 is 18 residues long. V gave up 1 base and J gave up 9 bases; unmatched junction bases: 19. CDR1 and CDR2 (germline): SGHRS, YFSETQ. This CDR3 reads CASSLLVNRGRSSGEQFF. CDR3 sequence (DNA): TGCGCCAGCAGCTTGCTGGTGAACAGGGGCAGGTCAAGCGGTGAGCAGTTCTTC.

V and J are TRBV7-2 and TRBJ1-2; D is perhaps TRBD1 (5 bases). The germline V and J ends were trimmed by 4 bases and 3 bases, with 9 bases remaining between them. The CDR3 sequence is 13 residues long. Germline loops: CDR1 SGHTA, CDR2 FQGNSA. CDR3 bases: TGTGCCAGCAGCTCACAGGTGGACTATGGCTACACCTTC. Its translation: CASSSQVDYGYTF.

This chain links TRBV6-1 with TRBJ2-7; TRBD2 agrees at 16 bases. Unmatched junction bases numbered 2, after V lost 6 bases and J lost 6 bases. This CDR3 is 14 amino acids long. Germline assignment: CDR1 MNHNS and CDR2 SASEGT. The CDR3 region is CASRGLAGGREQYF. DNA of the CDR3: TGTGCCAGCAGGGGACTAGCGGGAGGGCGCGAGCAGTACTTC.

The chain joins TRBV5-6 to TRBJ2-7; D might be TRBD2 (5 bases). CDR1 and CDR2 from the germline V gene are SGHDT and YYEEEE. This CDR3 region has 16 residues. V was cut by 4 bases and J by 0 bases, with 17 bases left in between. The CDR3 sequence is CASSTLGESGSYEQYF. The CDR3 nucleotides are TGTGCCAGCAGCACCCTCGGGGAGTCTGGCTCCTACGAGCAGTACTTC.

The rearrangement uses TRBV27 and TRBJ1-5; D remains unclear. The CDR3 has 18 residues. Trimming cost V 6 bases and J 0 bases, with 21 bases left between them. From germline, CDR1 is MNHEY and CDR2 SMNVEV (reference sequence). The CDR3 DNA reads TGTGCCAGCAGAGTCGGGTTTTTGGGTAAAGATAGCAATCAGCCCCAGCATTTT. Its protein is CASRVGFLGKDSNQPQHF.

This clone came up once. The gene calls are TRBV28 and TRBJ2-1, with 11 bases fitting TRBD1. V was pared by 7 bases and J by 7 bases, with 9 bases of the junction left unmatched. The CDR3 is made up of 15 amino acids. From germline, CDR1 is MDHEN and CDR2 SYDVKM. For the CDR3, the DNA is TGTGCCAGCACCCCGGTGGACAGGGGGCAGAATGAGCAGTTCTTC. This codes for CASTPVDRGQNEQFF. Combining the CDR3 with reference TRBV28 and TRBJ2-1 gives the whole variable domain DVKVTQSSRYLVKRTGEKVFLECVQDMDHENMFWYRQDPGLGLRLIYFSYDVKMKEKGDIPEGYSVSREKKERFSLILESASTNQTSMYLCASTPVDRGQNEQFFGPGTRLTVL.

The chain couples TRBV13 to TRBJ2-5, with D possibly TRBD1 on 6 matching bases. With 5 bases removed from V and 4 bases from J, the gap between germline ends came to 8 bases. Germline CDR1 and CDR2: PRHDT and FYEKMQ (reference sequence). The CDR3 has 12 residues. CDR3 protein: CASSSRGETQYF. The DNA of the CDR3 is TGTGCCAGCAGCAGCAGGGGAGAGACCCAGTACTTC.

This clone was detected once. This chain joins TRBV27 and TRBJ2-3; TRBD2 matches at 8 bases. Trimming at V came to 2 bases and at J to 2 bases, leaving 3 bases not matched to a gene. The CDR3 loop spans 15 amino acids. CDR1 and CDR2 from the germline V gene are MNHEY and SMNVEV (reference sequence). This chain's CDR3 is CASSLGLANTDTQYF. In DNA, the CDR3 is TGTGCCAGCAGTTTAGGACTAGCTAACACAGATACGCAGTATTTT.

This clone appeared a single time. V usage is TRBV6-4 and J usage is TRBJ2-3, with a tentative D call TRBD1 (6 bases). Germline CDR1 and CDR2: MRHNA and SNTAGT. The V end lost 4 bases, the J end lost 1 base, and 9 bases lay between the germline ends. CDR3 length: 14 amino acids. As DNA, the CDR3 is TGTGCCAGCAGTGTTGAGGGGGGCACAGATACGCAGTATTTT. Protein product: CASSVEGGTDTQYF.

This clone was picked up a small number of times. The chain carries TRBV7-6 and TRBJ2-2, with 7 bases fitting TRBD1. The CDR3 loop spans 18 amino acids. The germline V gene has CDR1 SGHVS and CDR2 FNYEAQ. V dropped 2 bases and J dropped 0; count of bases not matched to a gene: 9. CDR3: CASSLSRAGTANTGELFF. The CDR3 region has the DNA TGTGCCAGCAGCTTAAGCCGTGCCGGGACAGCGAACACCGGGGAGCTGTTTTTT.

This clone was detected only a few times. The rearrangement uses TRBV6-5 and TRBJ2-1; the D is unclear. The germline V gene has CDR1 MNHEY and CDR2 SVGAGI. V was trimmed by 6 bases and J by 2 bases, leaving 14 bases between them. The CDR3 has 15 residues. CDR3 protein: CASSNGAEAYNEQFF. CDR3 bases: TGTGCCAGCAGCAACGGCGCGGAAGCCTACAATGAGCAGTTCTTC.

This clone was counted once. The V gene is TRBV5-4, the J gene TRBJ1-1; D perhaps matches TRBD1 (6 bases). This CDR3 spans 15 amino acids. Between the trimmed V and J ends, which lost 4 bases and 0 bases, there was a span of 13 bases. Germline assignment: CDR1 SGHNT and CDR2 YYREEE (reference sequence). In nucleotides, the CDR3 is TGTGCCAGCAGCCCTCCGACAGGAGTGAACACTGAAGCTTTCTTT. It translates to CASSPPTGVNTEAFF.

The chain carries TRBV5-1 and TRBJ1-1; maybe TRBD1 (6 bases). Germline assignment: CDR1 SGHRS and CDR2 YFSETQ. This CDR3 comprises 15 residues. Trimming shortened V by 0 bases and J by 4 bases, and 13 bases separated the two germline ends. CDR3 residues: CASSLEHRVSTEAFF. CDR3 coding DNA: TGCGCCAGCAGCTTGGAACACAGGGTGAGCACTGAAGCTTTCTTT.

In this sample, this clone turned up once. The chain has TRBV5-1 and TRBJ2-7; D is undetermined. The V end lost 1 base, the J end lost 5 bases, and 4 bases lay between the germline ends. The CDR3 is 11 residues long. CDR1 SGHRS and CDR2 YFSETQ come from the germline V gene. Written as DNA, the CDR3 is TGCGCCAGCAGCTTGAGCCACGAGCAGTACTTC. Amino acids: CASSLSHEQYF.

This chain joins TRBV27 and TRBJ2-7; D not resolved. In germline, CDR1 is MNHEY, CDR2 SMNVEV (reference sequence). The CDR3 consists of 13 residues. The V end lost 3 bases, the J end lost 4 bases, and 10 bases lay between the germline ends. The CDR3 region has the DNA TGTGCCAGCAGTTTTTCGCTCGGGTACGAGCAGTACTTC. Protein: CASSFSLGYEQYF.

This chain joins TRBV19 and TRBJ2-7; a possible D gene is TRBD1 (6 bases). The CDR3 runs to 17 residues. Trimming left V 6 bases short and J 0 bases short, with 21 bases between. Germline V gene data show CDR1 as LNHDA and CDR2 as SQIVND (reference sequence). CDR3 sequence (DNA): TGTGCCAGTAGGCCGGACAGTCGCCGTAATAGCTCCTACGAGCAGTACTTC. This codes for CASRPDSRRNSSYEQYF.

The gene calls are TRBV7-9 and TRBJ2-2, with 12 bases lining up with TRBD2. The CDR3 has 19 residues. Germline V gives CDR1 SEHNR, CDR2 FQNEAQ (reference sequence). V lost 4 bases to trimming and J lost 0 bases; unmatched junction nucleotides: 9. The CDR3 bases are TGTGCCAGCAGCTCCGGGACTAGCGGGTATACTCCGAACACCGGGGAGCTGTTTTTT. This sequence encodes CASSSGTSGYTPNTGELFF.